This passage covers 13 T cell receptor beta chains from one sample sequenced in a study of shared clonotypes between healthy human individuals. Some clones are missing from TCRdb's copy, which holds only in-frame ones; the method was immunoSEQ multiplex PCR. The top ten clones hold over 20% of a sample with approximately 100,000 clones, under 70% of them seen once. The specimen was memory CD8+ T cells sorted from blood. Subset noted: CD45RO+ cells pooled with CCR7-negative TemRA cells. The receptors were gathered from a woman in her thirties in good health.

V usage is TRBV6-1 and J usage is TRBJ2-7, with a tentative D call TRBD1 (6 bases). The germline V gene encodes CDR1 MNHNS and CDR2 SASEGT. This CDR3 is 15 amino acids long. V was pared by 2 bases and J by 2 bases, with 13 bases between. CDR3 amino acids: CASSERAGDPYEQYF. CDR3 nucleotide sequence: TGTGCCAGCAGTGAAAGGGCAGGGGACCCCTACGAGCAGTACTTC.

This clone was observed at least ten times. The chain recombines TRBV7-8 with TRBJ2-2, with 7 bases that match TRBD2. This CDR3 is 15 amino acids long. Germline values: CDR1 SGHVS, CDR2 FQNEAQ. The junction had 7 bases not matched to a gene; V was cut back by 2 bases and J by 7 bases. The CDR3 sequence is CASSLYGRSDGELFF. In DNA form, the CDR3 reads TGTGCCAGCAGCTTATACGGGAGGAGTGACGGGGAGCTGTTTTTT.

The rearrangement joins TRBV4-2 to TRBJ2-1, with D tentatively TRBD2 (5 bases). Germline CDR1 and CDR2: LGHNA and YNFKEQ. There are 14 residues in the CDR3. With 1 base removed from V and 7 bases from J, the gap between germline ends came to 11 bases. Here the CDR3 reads CASSQVLTRNEQFF. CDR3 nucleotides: TGTGCCAGCAGCCAAGTTCTAACTAGAAATGAGCAGTTCTTC.

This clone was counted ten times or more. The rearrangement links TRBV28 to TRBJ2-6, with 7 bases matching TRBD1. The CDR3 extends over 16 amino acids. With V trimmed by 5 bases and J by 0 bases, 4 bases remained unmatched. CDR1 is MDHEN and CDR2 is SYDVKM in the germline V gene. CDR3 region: CASSTGQTSGANVLTF. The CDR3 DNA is TGTGCCAGCAGTACGGGACAGACCTCTGGGGCCAACGTCCTGACTTTC.

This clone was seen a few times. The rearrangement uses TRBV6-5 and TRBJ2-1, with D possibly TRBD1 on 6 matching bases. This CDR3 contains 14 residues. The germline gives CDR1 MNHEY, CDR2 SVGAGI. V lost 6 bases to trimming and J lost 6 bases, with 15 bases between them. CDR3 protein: CASREDPTGNEQFF. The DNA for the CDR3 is TGTGCCAGCAGGGAAGACCCGACAGGCAATGAGCAGTTCTTC.

The CDR3 DNA follows: TGTGCCAGCAGTGATGGGGCAGGGACCCCTCAGAGGCGATACGAGCAGTACTTC. Its protein product is CASSDGAGTPQRRYEQYF. The chain has TRBV25-1 and TRBJ2-7; either TRBD1 or TRBD2 may fit D (5 bases each). The germline V gene encodes CDR1 MGHDK and CDR2 SYGVNS. The CDR3 totals 18 residues. V dropped 3 bases and J dropped 4 bases, with 25 bases sitting between them.

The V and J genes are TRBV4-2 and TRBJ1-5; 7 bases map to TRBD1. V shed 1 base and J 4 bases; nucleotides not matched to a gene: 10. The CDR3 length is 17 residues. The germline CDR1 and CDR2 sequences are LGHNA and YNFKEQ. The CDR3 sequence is CASSQAGAGGLNQPQHF. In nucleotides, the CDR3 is TGTGCCAGCAGCCAAGCAGGGGCAGGGGGATTGAATCAGCCCCAGCATTTT.

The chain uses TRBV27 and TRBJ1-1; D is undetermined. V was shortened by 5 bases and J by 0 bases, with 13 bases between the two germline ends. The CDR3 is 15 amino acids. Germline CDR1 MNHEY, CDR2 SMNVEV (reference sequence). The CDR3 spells CASSPSRYMNTEAFF. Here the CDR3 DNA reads TGTGCCAGCAGTCCCAGCAGGTACATGAACACTGAAGCTTTCTTT.

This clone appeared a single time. The CDR3 sequence is CASSSGFTQETQYF. CDR3 sequence (DNA): TGTGCCAGCAGCTCGGGATTCACCCAAGAGACCCAGTACTTC. J is TRBJ2-5 and V is TRBV7-6, with D maybe TRBD2 (5 bases). This CDR3 has 14 residues. Trimming stripped 4 bases from V and 1 base from J, with 10 bases between. The V gene's germline CDR1 is SGHVS and CDR2 FNYEAQ.

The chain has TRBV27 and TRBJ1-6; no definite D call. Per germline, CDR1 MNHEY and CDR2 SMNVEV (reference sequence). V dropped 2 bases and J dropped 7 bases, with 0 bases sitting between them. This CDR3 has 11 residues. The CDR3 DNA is TGTGCCAGCAGTTTAAATTCACCCCTCCACTTT. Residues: CASSLNSPLHF.

The DNA for the CDR3 is TGCGCCAGCACCGGACAGGGGCGGAACACTGAAGCTTTCTTT. This codes for CASTGQGRNTEAFF. The V gene is TRBV4-1, the J gene TRBJ1-1; 9 nucleotides agree with TRBD1. V was clipped by 7 bases and J by 1 base; unmatched bases: 4. The CDR3 loop spans 14 amino acids. Germline V gives CDR1 MGHRA, CDR2 YSYEKL.

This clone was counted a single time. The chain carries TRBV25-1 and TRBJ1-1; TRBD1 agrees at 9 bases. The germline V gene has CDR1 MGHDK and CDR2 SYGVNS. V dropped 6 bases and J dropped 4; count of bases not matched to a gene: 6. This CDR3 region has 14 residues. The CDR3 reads CASRDTGGRTEAFF. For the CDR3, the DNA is TGTGCCAGCAGGGATACAGGGGGCCGCACTGAAGCTTTCTTT.

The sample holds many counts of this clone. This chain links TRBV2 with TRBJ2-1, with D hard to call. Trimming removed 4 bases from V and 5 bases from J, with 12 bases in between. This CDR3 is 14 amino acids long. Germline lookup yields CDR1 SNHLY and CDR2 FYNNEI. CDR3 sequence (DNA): TGTGCCAGCAGTGTACGGCTAACAAACAATGAGCAGTTCTTC. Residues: CASSVRLTNNEQFF.